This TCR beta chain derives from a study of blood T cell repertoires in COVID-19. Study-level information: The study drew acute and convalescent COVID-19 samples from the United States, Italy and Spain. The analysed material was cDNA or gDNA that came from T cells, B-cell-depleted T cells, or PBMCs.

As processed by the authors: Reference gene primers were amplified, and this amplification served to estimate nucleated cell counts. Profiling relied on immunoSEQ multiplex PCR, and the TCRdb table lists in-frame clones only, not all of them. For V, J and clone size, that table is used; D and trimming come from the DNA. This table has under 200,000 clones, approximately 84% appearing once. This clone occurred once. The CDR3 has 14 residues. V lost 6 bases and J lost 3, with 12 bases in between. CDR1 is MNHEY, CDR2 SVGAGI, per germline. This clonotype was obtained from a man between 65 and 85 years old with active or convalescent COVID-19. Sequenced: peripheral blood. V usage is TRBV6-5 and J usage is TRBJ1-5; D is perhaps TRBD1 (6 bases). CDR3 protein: CASRNGQPNQPQHF. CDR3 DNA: TGTGCCAGCAGAAATGGACAGCCCAATCAGCCCCAGCATTTT.